This TCR beta chain was sequenced for a study of post-analysis software for immune sequencing data. Study observations and caveats: Clustering by F measure revealed strong co-clustering among samples prepared together in one batch. The study found TRBV5-6, TRBV5-1 and TRBV20-1 among five TRBV segments more frequent in patients than controls.

Presence of unique molecular identifiers characterized the TCR beta cDNA libraries. MiXCR, run by TCRdb on the PCR reads, gives a single entry per CDR3 protein. The sample comprises about 760,000 distinct CDR3 sequences, 30% of which are singletons, and 0.56% rests with the top ten. This clonotype was counted a single time. Antigen unknown. The CDR3 contains 13 residues. V was cut by 4 bases and J by 3 bases, with 10 bases left in between. CDR1 and CDR2 from the germline V gene are DFQATT and SNEGSKA (reference sequence). The receptor comes from a girl aged 5-17 years with multiple sclerosis. The chain employs TRBV20-1 and TRBJ2-4; a weak D match, TRBD1 (5 bases). Sequenced: blood. The CDR3 DNA sequence: TGCAGTGCTAAGGGGTTTGGCAAAAACATTCAGTACTTC. Protein sequence: CSAKGFGKNIQYF.